Listed below are T cell receptor beta chains from one sample, sequenced in a study of T-cell reconstitution after alpha-beta-depleted transplantation in children. TCRdb re-derived calls from the PCR reads in MiXCR, one entry per CDR3 protein. Here the sample spans approximately 490,000 distinct CDR3 sequences, about an eighth being singletons. Here the sequenced sample was PBMCs from the stem cell graft donor, taken from the stem cell graft. All receptors come from a human donor who donated a stem cell graft to a child with combined immunodeficiency. Each CDR3 is given with its conserved first and last residue. The order of the fields is CDR3 length, D gene, clone size, V gene, J gene, CDR3 protein, CDR3 DNA. The D gene is left open where the match is weak. Clone size is shown for a subset of rows, as once, few, many or a class of expanded clone.

19	NA	NA	TRBV5-6	TRBJ2-3	CASSLTRGRGVPREDTQYF	TGTGCCAGCAGCTTGACCCGGGGGCGAGGGGTGCCCCGTGAAGATACGCAGTATTTT
14	NA	many	TRBV12-3/TRBV12-4	TRBJ2-1	CASSLGSRGNEQFF	TGTGCCAGCAGTTTAGGATCCAGGGGAAATGAGCAGTTCTTC
14	NA	few	TRBV12-3/TRBV12-4	TRBJ2-7	CASSPSIRGYEQYF	TGTGCCAGCAGTCCGAGTATACGGGGATACGAGCAGTACTTC
15	TRBD1	many	TRBV12-3/TRBV12-4	TRBJ1-1	CASSDPGQGLTEAFF	TGTGCCAGCAGCGATCCGGGACAGGGTCTCACTGAAGCTTTCTTT
20	TRBD2	NA	TRBV24-1	TRBJ2-2	CATSDSLQGTSGSSTGELFF	TGTGCCACCAGTGACAGTTTGCAAGGGACTAGCGGGAGTAGTACCGGGGAGCTGTTTTTT
13	TRBD1	few	TRBV7-6	TRBJ1-1	CASSDRDRGVAFF	TGTGCCAGCAGCGACAGGGACAGGGGGGTCGCTTTCTTT
17	TRBD1	few	TRBV7-9	TRBJ1-6	CASSINPRTGDNSPLHF	TGTGCCAGCAGCATTAATCCGCGGACAGGGGATAATTCACCCCTCCACTTT
15	TRBD1	many	TRBV30	TRBJ2-2	CALLPGQGLTGELFF	TGTGCCTTGCTACCGGGACAGGGTCTAACCGGGGAGCTGTTTTTT
18	TRBD2	few	TRBV12-3/TRBV12-4	TRBJ2-3	CASSLAIGLAGQKDTQYF	TGTGCCAGCAGTTTAGCTATAGGACTAGCGGGACAAAAAGATACGCAGTATTTT
14	NA	few	TRBV5-1	TRBJ2-5	CASSLGQPPTPQYF	TGCGCCAGCAGCTTGGGACAGCCACCAACCCCCCAGTACTTC
15	NA	NA	TRBV7-2	TRBJ2-2	CASSPWGGNTGELFF	TGTGCCAGCAGCCCTTGGGGGGGCAACACCGGGGAGCTGTTTTTT
15	NA	many	TRBV27	TRBJ2-1	CASSFPGRIYNEQFF	TGTGCCAGCAGTTTCCCCGGACGGATTTACAATGAGCAGTTCTTC
16	NA	NA	TRBV18	TRBJ2-7	CASSTSDRDIDYEQYF	TGTGCCAGCTCAACATCCGACCGGGACATAGACTACGAGCAGTACTTC
14	TRBD2	many	TRBV20-1	TRBJ2-1	CSAFSGGVYNEQFF	TGCAGTGCTTTTAGCGGGGGGGTTTACAATGAGCAGTTCTTC
14	TRBD1	NA	TRBV27	TRBJ2-1	CASRPHTTGNEQFF	TGTGCCAGCAGGCCGCACACGACAGGGAATGAGCAGTTCTTC
14	NA	NA	TRBV5-1	TRBJ2-7	CASSFVTASSEQYF	TGCGCCAGCAGCTTCGTGACAGCGTCCTCCGAGCAGTACTTC
15	NA	few	TRBV20-1	TRBJ2-1	CSARPPRWSDQEQFF	TGCAGTGCTAGACCCCCTCGTTGGAGCGACCAAGAGCAGTTCTTC
14	NA	NA	TRBV7-7	TRBJ1-4	CASSPGTGHEKLFF	TGTGCTAGCAGCCCCGGTACGGGCCATGAAAAACTGTTTTTT
14	TRBD1	many	TRBV12-3/TRBV12-4	TRBJ2-7	CASTSGQANYEQYF	TGTGCCAGCACCTCCGGACAGGCGAACTACGAGCAGTACTTC
13	TRBD1	NA	TRBV5-1	TRBJ1-6	CASSQGQGSPLHF	TGCGCCAGCAGCCAGGGACAGGGCTCACCCCTCCACTTT
13	NA	many	TRBV6-6	TRBJ2-5	CASSRTFQETQYF	TGTGCCAGCAGCCGGACTTTCCAAGAGACCCAGTACTTC
13	NA	many	TRBV27	TRBJ1-1	CASSSSPVGEAFF	TGTGCCAGCAGTTCGAGCCCGGTTGGGGAAGCTTTCTTT
13	TRBD1	many	TRBV7-9	TRBJ1-1	CASSAQGETEAFF	TGTGCCAGCAGCGCACAGGGGGAAACTGAAGCTTTCTTT
16	TRBD2	few	TRBV7-8	TRBJ2-2	CASWTSGRLNTGELFF	TGTGCCAGCTGGACTAGCGGGAGACTGAACACCGGGGAGCTGTTTTTT
16	TRBD2	many	TRBV5-1	TRBJ2-2	CASSSLGLQNTGELFF	TGCGCCAGCAGCTCCCTGGGACTACAAAACACCGGGGAGCTGTTTTTT